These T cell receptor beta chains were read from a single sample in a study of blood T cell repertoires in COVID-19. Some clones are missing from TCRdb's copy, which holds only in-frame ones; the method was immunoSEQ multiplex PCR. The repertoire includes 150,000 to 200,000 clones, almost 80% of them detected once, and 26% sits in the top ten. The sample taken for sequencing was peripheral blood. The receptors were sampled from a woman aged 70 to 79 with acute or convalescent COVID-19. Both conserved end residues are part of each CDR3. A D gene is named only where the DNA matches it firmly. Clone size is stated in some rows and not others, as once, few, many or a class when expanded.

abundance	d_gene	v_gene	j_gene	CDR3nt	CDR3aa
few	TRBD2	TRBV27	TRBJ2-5	TGTGCCAGCAGTTTATCGTGGGGACTAGAGGGGACCCAGTACTTC	CASSLSWGLEGTQYF
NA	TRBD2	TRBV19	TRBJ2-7	TGTGCCAGTAGTGCAGACCCTAGCGGGACTTTCGAGCAGTACTTC	CASSADPSGTFEQYF
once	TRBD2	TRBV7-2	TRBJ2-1	TGTGCCAGCAGCCTGACTAGCGGGAACTCCTACAATGAGCAGTTCTTC	CASSLTSGNSYNEQFF
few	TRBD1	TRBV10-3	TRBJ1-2	TGTGCCATCAGTGAGTCCTTCGGTTTTCTTGGACAGGGAACGTACTATGGCTACACCTTC	CAISESFGFLGQGTYYGYTF
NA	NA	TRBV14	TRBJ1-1	TGTGCCAGCAGCCAATCGCGGAGATCTGAAGCTTTCTTT	CASSQSRRSEAFF
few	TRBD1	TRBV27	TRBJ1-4	TGTGCCAGCAGTCACCGACAGGGGAGTGGCGAACTGTTTTTT	CASSHRQGSGELFF
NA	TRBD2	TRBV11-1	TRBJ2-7	TGTGCCAGCAGCTCGAGACTAGCGGGGTCCTACGAGCAGTACTTC	CASSSRLAGSYEQYF
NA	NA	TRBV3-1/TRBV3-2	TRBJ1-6	TGTGCCAGCAGCCAAGATTATCGAGGTTCACCCCTCCACTTT	CASSQDYRGSPLHF
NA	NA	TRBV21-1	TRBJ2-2	TGTGCCAGGCGGGGACAGGGCATCACCGGGGAGCTGTTTTTT	CARRGQGITGELFF
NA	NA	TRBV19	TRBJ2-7	TGTGCCAGTACCGCGACCCAGTCAGGGGCCTACGAGCAGTACTTC	CASTATQSGAYEQYF
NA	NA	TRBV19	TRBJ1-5	TGTGCCAGTAGTATTTCCAGGTGGATAGATCAGCCCCAGCATTTT	CASSISRWIDQPQHF
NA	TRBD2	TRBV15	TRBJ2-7	TGTGCCACCAGCATTGATCTAGCGGGAGGCAAGCAGTACTTC	CATSIDLAGGKQYF
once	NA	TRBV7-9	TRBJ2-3	TGTGCCAGCAGCTCCCTAGGGGTAATAGATACGCAGTATTTT	CASSSLGVIDTQYF
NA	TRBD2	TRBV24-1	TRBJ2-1	TGTGCCACCCAGACTAGCGGGGCTCCCAATGAGCAGTTCTTC	CATQTSGAPNEQFF
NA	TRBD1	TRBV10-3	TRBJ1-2	TGTGCCATCAGTCGGGACAGGGCCTTGCCTGGCTACACCTTC	CAISRDRALPGYTF
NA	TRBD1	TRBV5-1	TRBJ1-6	TGCGCCAGCAGCTTGGAGACAGGGGTTCAATCACCCCTCCACTTT	CASSLETGVQSPLHF
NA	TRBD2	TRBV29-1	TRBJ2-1	TGCAGCGTTCGGGGGGTTATGGGGCTTTCTTGGGTCAATGAGCAGTTCTTC	CSVRGVMGLSWVNEQFF
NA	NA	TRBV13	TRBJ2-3	TGTGCCAGCAGCAGAGCGCCCTCAGCAACAGATACGCAGTATTTT	CASSRAPSATDTQYF
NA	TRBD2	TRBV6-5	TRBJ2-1	TGTGCCAGCAGTTACTCGGCTAGCGGGGGGAGGGAGCAGTTCTTC	CASSYSASGGREQFF
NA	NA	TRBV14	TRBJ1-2	TGTGCCAGCAGCCAAGTTGTGGGGGCTACCTATGGCTACACCTTC	CASSQVVGATYGYTF
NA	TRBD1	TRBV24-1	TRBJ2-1	TGTGCCACCAGTGATTTTACGGGACAGAGCCTGGATGAGCAGTTCTTC	CATSDFTGQSLDEQFF
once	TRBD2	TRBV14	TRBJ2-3	TGTGCCAGCAGCCGAACTACTAGCGGGATTTTGACAGATACGCAGTATTTT	CASSRTTSGILTDTQYF
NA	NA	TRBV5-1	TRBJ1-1	TGCGCCAGCAGCACTCAGGGGATGAACACTGAAGCTTTCTTT	CASSTQGMNTEAFF
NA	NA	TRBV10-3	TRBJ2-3	TGTGCCATCAGCTCTAGCACAGATACGCAGTATTTT	CAISSSTDTQYF
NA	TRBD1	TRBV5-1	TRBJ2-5	TGCGCCAGCAGCTTGACCCACCAGGGGGCTGGGAAGACCCAGTACTTC	CASSLTHQGAGKTQYF
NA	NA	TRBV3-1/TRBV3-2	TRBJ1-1	TGTGCCAGCAGCCAGGCATTGGAGGGAAACACTGAAGCTTTCTTT	CASSQALEGNTEAFF
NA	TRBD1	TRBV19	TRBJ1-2	TGTGCCAGTAGTCCGGTTTGGGACAGTCGGAACTATGGCTACACCTTC	CASSPVWDSRNYGYTF
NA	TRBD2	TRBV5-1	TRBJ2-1	TGCGCCAGCAGCGTGGCAAATAGCGGGAGTTTTTACAATGAGCAGTTCTTC	CASSVANSGSFYNEQFF
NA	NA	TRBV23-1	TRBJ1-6	TGCGCCAGCACTCCCCCCAGGGGTAATAATTCACCCCTCCACTTT	CASTPPRGNNSPLHF
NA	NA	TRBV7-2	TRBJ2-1	TGTGCCAGCAGCATCGTTTGGGGGCCGCGGAATGAGCAGTTCTTC	CASSIVWGPRNEQFF
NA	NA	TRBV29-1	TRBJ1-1	TGCAGCGCCCGACAGTTGAACACTGAAGCTTTCTTT	CSARQLNTEAFF
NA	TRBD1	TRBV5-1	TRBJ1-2	TGCGCCAGCAGCTCCCGGACAGGGGGCAAAGTGTCCTATGGCTACACCTTC	CASSSRTGGKVSYGYTF
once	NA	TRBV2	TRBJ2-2	TGTGCCAGCAGTGAGGACAGCCTGAACACCGGGGAGCTGTTTTTT	CASSEDSLNTGELFF
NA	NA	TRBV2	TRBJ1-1	TGTGCCAGCAGTGTTAGCCAGTCTGCTGAAGCTTTCTTT	CASSVSQSAEAFF
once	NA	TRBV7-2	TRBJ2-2	TGTGCCAGCAGCTTAGCGAAGAGGGAGTATGGCGGGGAGCTGTTTTTT	CASSLAKREYGGELFF
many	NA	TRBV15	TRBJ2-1	TGTGCCACCAGCAGAGAGAACAGGAATTACAATGAGCAGTTCTTC	CATSRENRNYNEQFF
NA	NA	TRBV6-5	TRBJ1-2	TGTGCCAGCCGCCCCCCAGGTGAAACTAACTATGGCTACACCTTC	CASRPPGETNYGYTF
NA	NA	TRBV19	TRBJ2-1	TGTGCCAGTAGTATATTTCGGGGTCACAATGAGCAGTTCTTC	CASSIFRGHNEQFF
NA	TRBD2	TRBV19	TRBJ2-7	TGTGCCAGTAGTGTCGGGAGGGATTACGAGCAGTACTTC	CASSVGRDYEQYF
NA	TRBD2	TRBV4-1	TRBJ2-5	TGCGCCAGCAGCCAAGACGGGACTAGCGGGACCCAGTACTTC	CASSQDGTSGTQYF
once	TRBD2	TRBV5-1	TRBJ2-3	TGCGCCAGCCGCGGACTAGCGGGCACAGATACGCAGTATTTT	CASRGLAGTDTQYF
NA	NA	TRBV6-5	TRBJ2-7	TGTGCCAGCAGTTACTCTGGGCCGATGGGGCAGTACTTC	CASSYSGPMGQYF
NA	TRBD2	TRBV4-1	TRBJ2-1	TGCGCCAGCAGCGAAGGACTAGGATCGGGACCCTACAATGAGCAGTTCTTC	CASSEGLGSGPYNEQFF
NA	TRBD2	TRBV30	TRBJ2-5	TGTGCCTGGAGTTCCCAGCGTGGCGGGAGGGATCGAGAGACCCAGTACTTC	CAWSSQRGGRDRETQYF
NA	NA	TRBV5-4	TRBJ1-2	TGTGCCAGCAGCGGGGGGGCGGCCGAGGGATATGGCTACACCTTC	CASSGGAAEGYGYTF
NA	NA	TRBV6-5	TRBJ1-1	TGTGCCTGCGGGCATCAGGATGTGACTGAAGCTTTCTTT	CACGHQDVTEAFF
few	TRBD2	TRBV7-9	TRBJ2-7	TGTGCCAGCAGCTCGCTACGGCTAGCGGAGTCCTACGAGCAGTACTTC	CASSSLRLAESYEQYF
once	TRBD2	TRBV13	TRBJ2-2	TGTGCCAGCAGCTTACGGAGCGGGAGAAATACCGGGGAGCTGTTTTTT	CASSLRSGRNTGELFF
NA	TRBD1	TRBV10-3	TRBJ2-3	TGTGCCATCAGTGAGGGACAGGGGGCAGGGGATACGCAGTATTTT	CAISEGQGAGDTQYF
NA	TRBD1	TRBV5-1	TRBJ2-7	TGCGCCAGCAGCTTGTACCTTACCGGGACAGGGAACGAGCAGTACTTC	CASSLYLTGTGNEQYF